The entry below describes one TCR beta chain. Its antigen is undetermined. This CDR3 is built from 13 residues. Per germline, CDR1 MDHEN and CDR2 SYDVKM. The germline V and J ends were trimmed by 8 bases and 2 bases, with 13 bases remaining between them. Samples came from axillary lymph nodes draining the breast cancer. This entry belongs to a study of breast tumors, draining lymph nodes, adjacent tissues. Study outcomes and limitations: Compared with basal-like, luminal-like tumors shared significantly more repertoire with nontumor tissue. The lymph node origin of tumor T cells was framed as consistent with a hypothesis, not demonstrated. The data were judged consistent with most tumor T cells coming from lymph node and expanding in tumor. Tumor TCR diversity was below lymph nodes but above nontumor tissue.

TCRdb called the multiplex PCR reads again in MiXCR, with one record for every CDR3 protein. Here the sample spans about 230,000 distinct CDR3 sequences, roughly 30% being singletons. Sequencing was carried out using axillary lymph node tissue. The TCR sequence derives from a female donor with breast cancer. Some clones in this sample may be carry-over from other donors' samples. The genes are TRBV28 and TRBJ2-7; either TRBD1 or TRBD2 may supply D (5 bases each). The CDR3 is CASRGSPAYEQYF. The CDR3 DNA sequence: TGTGCCAGCCGGGGCTCCCCTGCCTACGAGCAGTACTTC.